The 9 T cell receptor beta chains given below trace back to one sample, sequenced in a study of preoperative IRX-2 immunotherapy in early breast cancer. The treatment was: preoperative locoregional IRX-2 cytokine immunotherapy. The table came from immunoSEQ multiplex PCR; TCRdb's copy has only in-frame clones and leaves some out. The sample shows some 42,000 clones, 75% to 85% of them seen only once. Here the sequenced sample was lymph node tissue, taken after IRX-2 immunotherapy. These receptors all come from a human donor with breast cancer.

The chain recombines TRBV29-1 with TRBJ1-1, with 7 bases fitting TRBD1. The germline CDR1 and CDR2 sequences are SQVTM and ANQGSEA. This CDR3 is 12 amino acids long. Unmatched junction bases numbered 1, after V lost 5 bases and J lost 1 base. The CDR3 protein is CSVRQGNTEAFF. CDR3 DNA: TGCAGCGTTAGACAGGGGAACACTGAAGCTTTCTTT.

V gene TRBV12-5 combines with J gene TRBJ2-1, with D hard to call. The CDR3 spans 13 residues. The V end was cut by 3 bases, the J end by 8 bases, with 11 bases between. In germline, CDR1 is LGHNT, CDR2 FRNRAP. CDR3 sequence (DNA): TGTGCTAGTGGTTTCGGTGATCGGGATGAGCAGTTCTTC. The encoded protein is CASGFGDRDEQFF. The variable domain in full, completed from reference TRBV12-5 and TRBJ2-1, reads DARVTQTPRHKVTEMGQEVTMRCQPILGHNTVFWYRQTMMQGLELLAYFRNRAPLDDSGMPKDRFSAEMPDATLATLKIQPSEPRDSAVYFCASGFGDRDEQFFGPGTRLTVL.

V gene TRBV28 combines with J gene TRBJ2-7, with 12 bases that match TRBD1. CDR1 is MDHEN, CDR2 SYDVKM, per germline. With 7 bases clipped from V and 7 bases from J, the junction kept 11 bases outside the gene matches. CDR3 length equals 15 residues. This CDR3 is CASTLGGQGAREQYF. The CDR3, as DNA: TGTGCCAGCACACTGGGGGGACAGGGGGCGCGGGAGCAGTACTTC.

V and J are TRBV28 and TRBJ1-2, with no clear D. Germline V gene lookup returns CDR1 MDHEN and CDR2 SYDVKM. CDR3 length: 17 residues. V was cut by 5 bases and J by 4 bases, with 23 bases left in between. CDR3 sequence reads: CASSPHYTAGRFYGYTF. DNA for the CDR3: TGTGCCAGCAGTCCTCATTACACAGCTGGACGATTCTATGGCTACACCTTC.

J is TRBJ2-1 and V is TRBV18; D remains unclear. V was shortened by 1 base and J by 6 bases, with 13 bases between the two germline ends. The germline gives CDR1 KGHSH, CDR2 LQKENI. The CDR3 sequence is 15 residues long. The CDR3 here is CASSPQRASSNEQFF. In DNA form, the CDR3 reads TGTGCCAGCTCACCACAACGGGCTTCGAGCAATGAGCAGTTCTTC.

The sample holds one count of this clone. The gene calls are TRBV6-8 and TRBJ1-4; the match to TRBD1 covers 10 bases. Germline V gene sequence: CDR1 MNHGY, CDR2 SAAAGT. With 6 bases clipped from V and 8 bases from J, the junction kept 3 bases outside the gene matches. The CDR3 has 13 residues. CDR3 amino acids: CASSVTGGEKLFF. The DNA for the CDR3 is TGTGCCAGCAGCGTGACAGGGGGCGAAAAACTGTTTTTT.

The CDR3 is CASSPEEFFYGYTF. The CDR3 nucleotides are TGTGCCAGCAGCCCTGAGGAATTCTTCTATGGCTACACCTTC. The chain employs TRBV11-3 and TRBJ1-2; no firm D call. Germline lookup yields CDR1 SGHNT and CDR2 YENEEA. Trimming shortened V by 5 bases and J by 4 bases, and 14 bases separated the two germline ends. The CDR3 loop spans 14 amino acids. The variable domain in full, completed from reference TRBV11-3 and TRBJ1-2, reads EAGVVQSPRYKIIEKKQPVAFWCNPISGHNTLYWYLQNLGQGPELLIRYENEEAVDDSQLPKDRFSAERLKGVDSTLKIQPAELGDSAVYLCASSPEEFFYGYTFGSGTRLTVV.

The chain joins TRBV7-7 to TRBJ1-3; maybe TRBD1 (5 bases). Germline values: CDR1 SSHAT, CDR2 FNYEAQ (reference sequence). Trimming removed 5 bases from V and 0 bases from J, with 11 bases in between. This CDR3 is built from 15 residues. CDR3 region: CASSPRGGSGNTIYF. DNA of the CDR3: TGTGCCAGCAGCCCCCGCGGGGGCTCTGGAAACACCATATATTTT.

The chain carries TRBV1 and TRBJ1-2; the D call TRBD1 from the table was never checked on the DNA. TRBV1 is a known pseudogene. CDR3 length equals 13 residues. This CDR3 is CASSQVDRKGYTF. The CDR3 DNA is TGCGCCAGCAGCCAGGTCGACAGGAAGGGCTACACCTTC.